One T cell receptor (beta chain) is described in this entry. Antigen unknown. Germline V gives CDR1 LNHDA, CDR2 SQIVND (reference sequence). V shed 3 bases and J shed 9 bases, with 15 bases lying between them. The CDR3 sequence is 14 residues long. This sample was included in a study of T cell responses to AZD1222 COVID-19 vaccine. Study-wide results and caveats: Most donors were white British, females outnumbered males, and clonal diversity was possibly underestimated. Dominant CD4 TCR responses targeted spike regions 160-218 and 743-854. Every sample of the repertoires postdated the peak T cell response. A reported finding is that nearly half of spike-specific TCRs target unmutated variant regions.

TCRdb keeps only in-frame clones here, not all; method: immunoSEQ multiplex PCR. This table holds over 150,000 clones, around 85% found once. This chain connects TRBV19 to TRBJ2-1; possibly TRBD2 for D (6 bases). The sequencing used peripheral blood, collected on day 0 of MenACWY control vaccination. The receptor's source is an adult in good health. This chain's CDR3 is CASSIISGEAEQFF. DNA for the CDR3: TGTGCCAGTAGTATTATCTCGGGGGAGGCTGAGCAGTTCTTC. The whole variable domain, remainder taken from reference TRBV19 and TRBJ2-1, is DGGITQSPKYLFRKEGQNVTLSCEQNLNHDAMYWYRQDPGQGLRLIYYSQIVNDFQKGDIAEGYSVSREKKESFPLTVTSAQKNPTAFYLCASSIISGEAEQFFGPGTRLTVL.